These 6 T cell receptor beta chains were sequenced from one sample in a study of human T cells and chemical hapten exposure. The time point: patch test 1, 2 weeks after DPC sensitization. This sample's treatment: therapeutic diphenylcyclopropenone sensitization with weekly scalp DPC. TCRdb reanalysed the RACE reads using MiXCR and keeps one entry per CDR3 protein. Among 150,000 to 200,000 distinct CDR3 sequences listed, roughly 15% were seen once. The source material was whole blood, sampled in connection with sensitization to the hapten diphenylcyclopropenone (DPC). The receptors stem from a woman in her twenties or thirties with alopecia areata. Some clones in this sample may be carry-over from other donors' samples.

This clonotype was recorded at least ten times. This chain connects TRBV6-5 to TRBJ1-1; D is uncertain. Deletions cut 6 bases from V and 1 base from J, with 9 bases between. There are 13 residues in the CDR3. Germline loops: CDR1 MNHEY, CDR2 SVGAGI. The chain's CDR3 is CASRWTGNTEAFF. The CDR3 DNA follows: TGTGCCAGCAGGTGGACGGGGAACACTGAAGCTTTCTTT.

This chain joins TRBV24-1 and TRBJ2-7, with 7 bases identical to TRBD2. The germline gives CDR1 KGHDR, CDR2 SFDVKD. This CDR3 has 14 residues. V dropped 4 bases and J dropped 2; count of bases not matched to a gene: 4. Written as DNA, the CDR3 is TGTGCCACCAGTGACCCGGGACTACCCTACGAGCAGTACTTC. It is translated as CATSDPGLPYEQYF.

The CDR3 region is CSARDRWESSYNEQFF. The CDR3 DNA follows: TGCAGTGCTAGAGATCGGTGGGAGAGCTCCTACAATGAGCAGTTCTTC. The chain carries TRBV20-1 and TRBJ2-1; weak D call: TRBD2 (5 bases). This CDR3 has 16 residues. V was trimmed by 0 bases and J by 0 bases, leaving 12 bases between them. Germline V gene lookup returns CDR1 DFQATT and CDR2 SNEGSKA (reference sequence).

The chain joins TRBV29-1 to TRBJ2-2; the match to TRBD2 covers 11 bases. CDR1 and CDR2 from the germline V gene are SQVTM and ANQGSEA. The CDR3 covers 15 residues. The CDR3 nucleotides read TGCAGTTATTCAAGACTAGCGGGGCGGACCGGGGAGCTGTTTTTT. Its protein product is CSYSRLAGRTGELFF.

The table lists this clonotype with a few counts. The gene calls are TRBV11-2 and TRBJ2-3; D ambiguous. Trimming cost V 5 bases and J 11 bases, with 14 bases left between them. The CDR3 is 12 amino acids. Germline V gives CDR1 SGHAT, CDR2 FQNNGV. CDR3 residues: CASSPAAVGQYF. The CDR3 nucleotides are TGTGCCAGCAGCCCTGCGGCCGTGGGGCAGTATTTT.

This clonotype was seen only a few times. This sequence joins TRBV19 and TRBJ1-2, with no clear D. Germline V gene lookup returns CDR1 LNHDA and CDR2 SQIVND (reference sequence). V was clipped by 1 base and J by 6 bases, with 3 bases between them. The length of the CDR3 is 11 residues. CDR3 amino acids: CASSIGHGYTF. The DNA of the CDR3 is TGTGCCAGTAGTATAGGGCATGGCTACACCTTC.